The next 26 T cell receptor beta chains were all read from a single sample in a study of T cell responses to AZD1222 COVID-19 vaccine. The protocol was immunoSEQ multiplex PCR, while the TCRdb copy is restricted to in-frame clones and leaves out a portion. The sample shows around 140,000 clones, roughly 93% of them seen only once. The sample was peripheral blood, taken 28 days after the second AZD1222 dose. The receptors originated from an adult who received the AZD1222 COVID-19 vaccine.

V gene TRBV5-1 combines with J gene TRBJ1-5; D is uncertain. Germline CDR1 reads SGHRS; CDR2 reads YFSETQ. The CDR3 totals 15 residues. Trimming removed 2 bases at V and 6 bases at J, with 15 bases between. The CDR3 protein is CASSFGPNGVQPQHF. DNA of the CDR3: TGCGCCAGCAGCTTTGGGCCCAACGGGGTTCAGCCCCAGCATTTT.

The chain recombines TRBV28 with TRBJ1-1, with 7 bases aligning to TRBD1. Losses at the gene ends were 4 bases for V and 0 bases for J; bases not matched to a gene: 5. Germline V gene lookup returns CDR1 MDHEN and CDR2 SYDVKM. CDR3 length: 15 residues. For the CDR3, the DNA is TGTGCCAGCAGTTCCTTACAGGGGTTGAACACTGAAGCTTTCTTT. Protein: CASSSLQGLNTEAFF. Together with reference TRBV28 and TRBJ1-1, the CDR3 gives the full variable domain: DVKVTQSSRYLVKRTGEKVFLECVQDMDHENMFWYRQDPGLGLRLIYFSYDVKMKEKGDIPEGYSVSREKKERFSLILESASTNQTSMYLCASSSLQGLNTEAFFGQGTRLTVV.

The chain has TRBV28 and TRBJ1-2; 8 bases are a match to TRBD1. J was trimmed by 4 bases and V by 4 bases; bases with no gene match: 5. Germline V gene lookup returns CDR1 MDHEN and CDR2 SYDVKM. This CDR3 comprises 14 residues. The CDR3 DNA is TGTGCCAGCAGTTCTACAGGGGGAGTCTATGGCTACACCTTC. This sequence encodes CASSSTGGVYGYTF.

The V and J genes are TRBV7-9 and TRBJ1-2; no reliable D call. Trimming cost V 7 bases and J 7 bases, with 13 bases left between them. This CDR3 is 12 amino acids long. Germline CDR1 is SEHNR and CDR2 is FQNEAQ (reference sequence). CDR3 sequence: CASTAYVVGYTF. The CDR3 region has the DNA TGTGCCAGCACCGCTTACGTGGTTGGCTACACCTTC.

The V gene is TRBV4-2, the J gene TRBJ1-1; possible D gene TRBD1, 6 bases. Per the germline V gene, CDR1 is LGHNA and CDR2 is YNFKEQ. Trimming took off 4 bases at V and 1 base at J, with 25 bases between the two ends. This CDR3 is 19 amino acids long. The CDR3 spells CASSPLTLQQGPTNTEAFF. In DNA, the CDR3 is TGTGCCAGCAGCCCCCTTACCCTGCAGCAGGGGCCTACGAACACTGAAGCTTTCTTT.

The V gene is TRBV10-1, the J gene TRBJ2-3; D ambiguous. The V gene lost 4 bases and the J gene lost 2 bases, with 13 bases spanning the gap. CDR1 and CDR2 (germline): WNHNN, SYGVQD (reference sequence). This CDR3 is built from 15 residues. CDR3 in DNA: TGCGCCAGCAGTGGGATGTTGGGCCTCACAGATACGCAGTATTTT. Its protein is CASSGMLGLTDTQYF.

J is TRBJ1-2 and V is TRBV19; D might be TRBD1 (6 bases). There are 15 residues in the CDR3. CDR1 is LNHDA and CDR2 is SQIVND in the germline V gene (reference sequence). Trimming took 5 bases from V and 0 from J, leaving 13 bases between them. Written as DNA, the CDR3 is TGTGCCAGTAGTGTCCAGACAGGAGCTAACTATGGCTACACCTTC. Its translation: CASSVQTGANYGYTF.

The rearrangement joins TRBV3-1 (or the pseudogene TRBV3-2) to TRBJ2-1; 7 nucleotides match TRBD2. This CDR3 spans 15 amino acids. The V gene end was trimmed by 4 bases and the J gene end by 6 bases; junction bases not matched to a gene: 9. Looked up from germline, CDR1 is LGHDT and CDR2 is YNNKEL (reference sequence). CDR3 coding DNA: TGTGCCAGCAGCCCTTCGGGCGGGAGAGTCAATGAGCAGTTCTTC. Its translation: CASSPSGGRVNEQFF.

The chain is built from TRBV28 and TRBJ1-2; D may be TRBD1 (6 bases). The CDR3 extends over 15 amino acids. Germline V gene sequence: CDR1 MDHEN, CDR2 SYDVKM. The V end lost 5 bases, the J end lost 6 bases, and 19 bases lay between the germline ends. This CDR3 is CASSQDRGRFHGYTF. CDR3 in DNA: TGTGCCAGCAGTCAGGACAGAGGCCGATTTCATGGCTACACCTTC.

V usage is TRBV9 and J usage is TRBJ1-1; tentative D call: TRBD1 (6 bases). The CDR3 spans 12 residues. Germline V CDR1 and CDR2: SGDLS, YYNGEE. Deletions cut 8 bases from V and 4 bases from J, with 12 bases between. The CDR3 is CASGEGGTEAFF. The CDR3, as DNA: TGTGCCAGTGGGGAGGGGGGCACTGAAGCTTTCTTT.

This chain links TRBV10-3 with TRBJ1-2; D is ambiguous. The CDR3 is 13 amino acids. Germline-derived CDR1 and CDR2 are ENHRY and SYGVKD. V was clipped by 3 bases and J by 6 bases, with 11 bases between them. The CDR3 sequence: CAISEWGEDGYTF. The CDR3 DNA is TGTGCCATCAGTGAATGGGGAGAAGATGGCTACACCTTC.

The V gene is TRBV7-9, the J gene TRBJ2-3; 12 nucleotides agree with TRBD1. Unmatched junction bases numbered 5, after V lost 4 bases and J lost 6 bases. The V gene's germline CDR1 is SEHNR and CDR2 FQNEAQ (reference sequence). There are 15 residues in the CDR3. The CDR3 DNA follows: TGTGCCAGCAGCTCGGGACAGGGGGCGTCTGATACGCAGTATTTT. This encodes CASSSGQGASDTQYF.

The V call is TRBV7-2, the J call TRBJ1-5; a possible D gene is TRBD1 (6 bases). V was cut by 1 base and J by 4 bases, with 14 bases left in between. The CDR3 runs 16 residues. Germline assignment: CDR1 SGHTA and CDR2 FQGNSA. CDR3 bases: TGTGCCAGCAGCTTAGGAGGCAGGGGAATGAATCAGCCCCAGCATTTT. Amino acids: CASSLGGRGMNQPQHF.

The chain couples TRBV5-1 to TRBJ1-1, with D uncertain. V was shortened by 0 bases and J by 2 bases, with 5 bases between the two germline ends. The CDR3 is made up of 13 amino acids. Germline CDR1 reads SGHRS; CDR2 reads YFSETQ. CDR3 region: CASSLGSNTEAFF. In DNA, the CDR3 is TGCGCCAGCAGCTTGGGCAGTAACACTGAAGCTTTCTTT.

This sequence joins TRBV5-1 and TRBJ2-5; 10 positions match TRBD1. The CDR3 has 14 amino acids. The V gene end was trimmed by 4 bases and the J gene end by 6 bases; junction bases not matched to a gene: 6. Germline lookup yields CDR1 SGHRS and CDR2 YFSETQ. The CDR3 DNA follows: TGCGCCAGCAGCCCAGGGACAGGGGAAAAGACCCAGTACTTC. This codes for CASSPGTGEKTQYF.

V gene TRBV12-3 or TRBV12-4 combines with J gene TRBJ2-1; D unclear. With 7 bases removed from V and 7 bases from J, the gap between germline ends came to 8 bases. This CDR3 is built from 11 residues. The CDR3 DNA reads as TGTGCCAGCACCCGACGGAATGAGCAGTTCTTC. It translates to CASTRRNEQFF.

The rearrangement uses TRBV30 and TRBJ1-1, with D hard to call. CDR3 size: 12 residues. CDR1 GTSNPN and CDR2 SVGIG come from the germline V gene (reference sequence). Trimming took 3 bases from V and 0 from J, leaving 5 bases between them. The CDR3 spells CAWRHLNTEAFF. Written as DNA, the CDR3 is TGTGCCTGGAGACACCTGAACACTGAAGCTTTCTTT.

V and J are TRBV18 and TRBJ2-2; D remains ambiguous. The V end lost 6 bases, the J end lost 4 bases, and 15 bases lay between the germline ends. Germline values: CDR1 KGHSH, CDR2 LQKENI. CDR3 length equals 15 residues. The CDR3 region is CASSKYPPGTGELFF. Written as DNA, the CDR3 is TGTGCCAGCTCCAAATACCCACCGGGCACCGGGGAGCTGTTTTTT.

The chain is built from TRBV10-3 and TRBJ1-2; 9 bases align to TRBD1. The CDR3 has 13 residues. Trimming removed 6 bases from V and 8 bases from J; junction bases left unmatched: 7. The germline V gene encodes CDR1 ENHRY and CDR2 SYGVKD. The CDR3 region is CAIRLQGAEGYTF. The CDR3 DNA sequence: TGTGCCATCAGATTACAGGGGGCAGAAGGCTACACCTTC.

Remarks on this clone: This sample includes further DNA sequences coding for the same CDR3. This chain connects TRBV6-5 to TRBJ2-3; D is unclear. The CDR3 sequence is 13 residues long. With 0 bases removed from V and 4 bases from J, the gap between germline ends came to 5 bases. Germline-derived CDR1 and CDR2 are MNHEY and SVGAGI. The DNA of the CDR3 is TGTGCCAGCAGTTACTCGGTTGCAGATACGCAGTATTTT. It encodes CASSYSVADTQYF.

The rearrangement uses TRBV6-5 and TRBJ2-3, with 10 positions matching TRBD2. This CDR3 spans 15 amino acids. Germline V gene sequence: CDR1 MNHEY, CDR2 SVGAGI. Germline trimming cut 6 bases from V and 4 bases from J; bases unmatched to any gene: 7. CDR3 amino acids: CASRASGSAADTQYF. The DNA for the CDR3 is TGTGCCAGCAGGGCTAGCGGGAGCGCGGCAGATACGCAGTATTTT.

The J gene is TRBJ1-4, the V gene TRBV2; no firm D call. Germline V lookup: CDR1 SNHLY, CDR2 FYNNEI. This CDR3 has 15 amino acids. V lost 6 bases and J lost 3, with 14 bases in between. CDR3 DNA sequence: TGTGCCAGCAGCGAATCCAGGATGTCTAATGAAAAACTGTTTTTT. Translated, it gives CASSESRMSNEKLFF.

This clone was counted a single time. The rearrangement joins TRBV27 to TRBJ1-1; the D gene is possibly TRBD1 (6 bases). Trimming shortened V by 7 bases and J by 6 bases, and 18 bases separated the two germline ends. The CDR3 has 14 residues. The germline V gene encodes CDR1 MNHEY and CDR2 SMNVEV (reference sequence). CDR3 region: CASNPAGASSEAFF. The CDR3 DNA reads TGTGCCAGCAATCCGGCAGGGGCTTCGTCTGAAGCTTTCTTT.

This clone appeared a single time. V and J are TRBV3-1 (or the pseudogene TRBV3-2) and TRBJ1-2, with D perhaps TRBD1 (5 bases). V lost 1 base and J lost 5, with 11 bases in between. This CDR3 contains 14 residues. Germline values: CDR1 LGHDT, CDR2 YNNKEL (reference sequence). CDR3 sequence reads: CASSQVTGSYGYTF. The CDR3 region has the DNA TGTGCCAGCAGCCAAGTAACAGGCAGTTATGGCTACACCTTC.

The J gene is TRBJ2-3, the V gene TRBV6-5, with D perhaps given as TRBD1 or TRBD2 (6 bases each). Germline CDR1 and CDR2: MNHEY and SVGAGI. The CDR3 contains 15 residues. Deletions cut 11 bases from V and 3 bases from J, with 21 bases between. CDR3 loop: CALSRGPGWTDTQYF. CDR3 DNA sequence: TGTGCCTTAAGTCGGGGGCCAGGTTGGACAGATACGCAGTATTTT.

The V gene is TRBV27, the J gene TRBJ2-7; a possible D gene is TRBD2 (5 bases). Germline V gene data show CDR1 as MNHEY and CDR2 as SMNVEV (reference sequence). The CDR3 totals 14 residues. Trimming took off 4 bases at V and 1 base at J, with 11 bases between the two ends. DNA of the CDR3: TGTGCCAGCAGTTCGGCAGGACTTTCCTACGAGCAGTACTTC. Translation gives CASSSAGLSYEQYF.